This T cell receptor (beta chain) was found in a study of cytomegalovirus exposure and HLA in healthy donors. Findings and limits, study-wide: Within the 130 or so validation repertoires, first-cohort TCR clusters tended to co-occur, according to a later analysis. A list of 164 TCR beta chains associated with cytomegalovirus was given. Most TCR sequences were uncommon, yet certain public TCRs appeared in many donors.

V was clipped by 0 bases and J by 6 bases, with 15 bases between them. The CDR3 loop spans 16 amino acids. The donors were members of the validation cohort comprising over 100 subjects, separate from the approximately 700-subject first cohort. Clones were sequenced by immunoSEQ multiplex PCR, and TCRdb holds only the in-frame ones, with some missing. The data contain approximately 140,000 clones, approximately 84% of them seen just once; the ten biggest clones take up over 1.1%. As regards this clone: As yet, its antigen is unknown.

The receptor comes from a woman in her twenties or thirties in good health and CMV-seronegative. Sequencing input: PBMCs. The chain recombines TRBV23-1 with TRBJ1-5; no clear D gene. TRBV23-1 is an ORF, with its function uncertain. The CDR3 nucleotides read TGCGCCAGCAGTCAATCTAGTTTTAAGCCGGTTCAGCCCCAGCATTTT. As protein: CASSQSSFKPVQPQHF.